This entry is about one TCR beta chain. This sample was included in a study of blood T cells in healthy people across ages. PCR was performed a second time for roughly 7 to 12 cycles using a sample-barcoded 5' primer and a J-beta primer mix. MiXCR was run by TCRdb on the 5' RACE reads, yielding one entry per CDR3 protein. The table lists fewer than 1 million distinct CDR3 sequences, around 45% of them singletons. The study isolated at least 7 million PBMCs from each sample. Germline assignment: CDR1 SGHTA and CDR2 FQGTGA. This CDR3 is built from 15 residues. The junction had 9 bases not matched to a gene; V was cut back by 4 bases and J by 6 bases.

The sequence derives from a man between 60 and 75 years old in good health. This chain joins TRBV7-3 and TRBJ2-3; 8 nucleotides line up with TRBD2. The sequenced sample was blood. The CDR3 sequence is CASSSVSGGADTQYF. The CDR3 nucleotides read TGTGCCAGCAGCTCCGTAAGCGGGGGCGCGGATACGCAGTATTTT.